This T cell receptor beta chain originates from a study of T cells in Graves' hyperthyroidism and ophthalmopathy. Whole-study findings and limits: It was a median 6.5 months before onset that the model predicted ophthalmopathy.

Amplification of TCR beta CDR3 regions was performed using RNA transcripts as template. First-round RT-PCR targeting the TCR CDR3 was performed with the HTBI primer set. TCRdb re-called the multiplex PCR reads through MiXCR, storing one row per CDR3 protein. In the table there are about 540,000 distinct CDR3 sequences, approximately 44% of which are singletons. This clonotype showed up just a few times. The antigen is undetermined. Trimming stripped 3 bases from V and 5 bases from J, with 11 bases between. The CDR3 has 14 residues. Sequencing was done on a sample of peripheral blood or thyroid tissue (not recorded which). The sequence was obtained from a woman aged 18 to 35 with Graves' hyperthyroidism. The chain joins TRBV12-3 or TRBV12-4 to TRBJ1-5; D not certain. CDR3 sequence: CASSFQGLDQPQHF. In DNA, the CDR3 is TGTGCCAGCAGTTTTCAAGGGTTGGATCAGCCCCAGCATTTT.